This entry lists 2 T cell receptor beta chains sequenced from one sample in a study of identifying expanded T cells in peripheral blood. Here immunoSEQ multiplex PCR was the method, and the copy in TCRdb shows in-frame clones only, minus some. The sample records 80,000 to 90,000 clones, roughly 90% being singletons. The sequenced sample was blood. The receptors stem from a person between 18 and 75 years old in good health.

The J gene is TRBJ1-2, the V gene TRBV5-1; no reliable D call. This CDR3 contains 12 residues. Germline loops: CDR1 SGHRS, CDR2 YFSETQ. V was cut by 0 bases and J by 7 bases, with 7 bases left in between. The CDR3 DNA reads TGCGCCAGCAGCTTGGGAGGTGGTGGCTACACCTTC. Protein sequence: CASSLGGGGYTF.

V and J are TRBV19 and TRBJ1-1; D might be TRBD1 (6 bases). Trimming removed 4 bases from V and 5 bases from J, with 11 bases in between. This CDR3 is 13 amino acids long. CDR1 is LNHDA and CDR2 is SQIVND in the germline V gene (reference sequence). CDR3 in amino acids: CASSTTGNTEAFF. The CDR3 nucleotides read TGTGCCAGTAGTACGACAGGAAATACTGAAGCTTTCTTT.